This T cell receptor (beta chain) comes out of a study of T-cell reconstitution after alpha-beta-depleted transplantation in children. Broader study findings: Newly made T cells mostly supplied T-cell counts and diversity one year after transplant. Roughly two months post-transplant, alpha-beta T cells reportedly originated from several hundred graft clones that had expanded.

Unique molecular identifiers were incorporated during preparation of the TCRbeta library. TCRdb fed the PCR reads into MiXCR, producing one record per CDR3 protein. The data hold 250,000 to 350,000 distinct CDR3 sequences, with around 25% observed a single time. J gave up 4 bases and V 8 bases, and 8 bases lay outside the gene matches. Per the germline V gene, CDR1 is MNHNS and CDR2 is SASEGT. The CDR3 covers 15 residues. Concerning this clonotype itself: Its antigen is undetermined.

This sequence was found in a male patient younger than 18 who had a stem cell transplant for acute lymphoblastic leukemia, so the T cells may come from the graft donor. Specimen: PBMCs, mostly from graft donor cells, collected 180 days after TCRalphabeta/CD19-depleted stem cell transplant. This chain links TRBV6-1 with TRBJ2-3; the match to TRBD2 covers 11 bases. CDR3 DNA sequence: TGTGCCAGCCGACTAGCGGGAAGTCGTTCAGATACGCAGTATTTT. Translating it yields CASRLAGSRSDTQYF.